This T cell receptor beta chain emerged from a study of regulatory T cells in long-lasting Graves disease. Study-wide results and limits: Repertoires from persistent disease leaned toward TRBV28, TRBJ1-2 and TRBJ2-5. Limited samples may have lowered accuracy.

Investigators prepared the TCR beta libraries by applying iRepertoire HTBI primers and Arm-PCR of CDR3 regions. TCRdb itself ran the multiplex PCR reads through MiXCR, one entry per CDR3 protein. Of about 610,000 distinct CDR3 sequences listed, about 16% are singletons. There are 16 residues in the CDR3. Trimming pared 1 base from V and 4 bases from J, leaving 16 bases between. Germline assignment: CDR1 SGHTA and CDR2 FQGNSA. As for this clonotype: Its antigen remains unknown.

Indicated time point: newly diagnosed GD, antithyroid drugs for less than 3 months. The authors made the TCR library using RNA they extracted from PBMCs. American Thyroid Association guidelines served as the basis for diagnosing Graves' disease. These data were likewise used in another study, on T cells in Graves' hyperthyroidism and ophthalmopathy. From that paper: The primer set for the first-round RT-PCR of the TCR CDR3 was HTBI.

J is TRBJ1-2 and V is TRBV7-2; D call uncertain. The sequences come from peripheral blood mononuclear cells (PBMCs), collected at new diagnosis, from a patient treated with antithyroid drugs. The receptor's source is a young man with Graves disease. The CDR3: CASSLDVRERPYGYTF. The CDR3 DNA sequence: TGTGCCAGCAGCTTAGATGTTCGGGAACGTCCCTATGGCTACACCTTC.